This TCR beta chain emerged from a study of T cells in Graves' hyperthyroidism and ophthalmopathy. Study information: Peripheral blood was taken when the disease was first diagnosed, before any treatment began.

CDR1 is SGHRS, CDR2 YFSETQ, per germline. CDR3 length: 17 residues. V lost 3 bases to trimming and J lost 4 bases; unmatched junction nucleotides: 12. This clonotype occurred a few times. TCR beta CDR3 regions were amplified from RNA transcripts. Initially, a first-round RT-PCR of the TCR CDR3 employed the HTBI primer set. TCRdb called the multiplex PCR reads again in MiXCR, with one record for every CDR3 protein. The sample includes about 400,000 distinct CDR3 sequences, roughly 13% seen only once; the top ten take around a tenth. Exclusion of patients followed from uncontrolled infection, other autoimmune disease, pregnancy or lactation.

The TCR sequence derives from a woman aged 18 to 35 with Graves' hyperthyroidism. The material sequenced was blood. The chain employs TRBV5-1 and TRBJ2-3; 9 nucleotides agree with TRBD1. CDR3 loop: CASSSTSGTGRADTQYF. DNA of the CDR3: TGCGCCAGCAGCTCAACCTCCGGGACAGGGAGGGCAGATACGCAGTATTTT.